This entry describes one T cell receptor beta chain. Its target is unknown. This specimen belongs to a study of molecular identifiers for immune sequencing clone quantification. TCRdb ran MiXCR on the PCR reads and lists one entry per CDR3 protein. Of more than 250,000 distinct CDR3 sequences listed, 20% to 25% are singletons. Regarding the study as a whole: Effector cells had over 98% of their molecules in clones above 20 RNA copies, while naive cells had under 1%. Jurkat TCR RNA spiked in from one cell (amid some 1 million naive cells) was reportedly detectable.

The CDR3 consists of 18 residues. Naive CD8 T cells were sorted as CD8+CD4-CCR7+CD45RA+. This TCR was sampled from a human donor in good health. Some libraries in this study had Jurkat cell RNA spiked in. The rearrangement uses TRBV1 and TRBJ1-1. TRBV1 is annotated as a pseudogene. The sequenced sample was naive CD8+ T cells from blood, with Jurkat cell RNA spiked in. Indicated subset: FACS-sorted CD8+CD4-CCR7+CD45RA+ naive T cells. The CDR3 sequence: CTSSQDREGSQVGTEAFF. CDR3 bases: TGCACCAGCAGCCAGGATCGGGAGGGCAGCCAAGTCGGAACTGAAGCTTTCTTT.